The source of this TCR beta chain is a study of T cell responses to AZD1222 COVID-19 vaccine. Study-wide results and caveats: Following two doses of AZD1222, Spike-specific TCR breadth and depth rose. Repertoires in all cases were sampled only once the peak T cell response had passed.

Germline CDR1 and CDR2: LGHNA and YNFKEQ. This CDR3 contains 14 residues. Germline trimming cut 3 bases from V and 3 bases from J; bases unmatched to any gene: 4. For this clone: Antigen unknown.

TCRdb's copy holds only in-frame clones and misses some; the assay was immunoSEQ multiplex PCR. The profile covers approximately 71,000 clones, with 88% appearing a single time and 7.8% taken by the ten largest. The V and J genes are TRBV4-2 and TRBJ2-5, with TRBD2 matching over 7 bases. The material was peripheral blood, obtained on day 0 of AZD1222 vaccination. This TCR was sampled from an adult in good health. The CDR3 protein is CASSQSGGKETQYF. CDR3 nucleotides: TGTGCCAGCAGCCAGTCGGGAGGAAAAGAGACCCAGTACTTC.